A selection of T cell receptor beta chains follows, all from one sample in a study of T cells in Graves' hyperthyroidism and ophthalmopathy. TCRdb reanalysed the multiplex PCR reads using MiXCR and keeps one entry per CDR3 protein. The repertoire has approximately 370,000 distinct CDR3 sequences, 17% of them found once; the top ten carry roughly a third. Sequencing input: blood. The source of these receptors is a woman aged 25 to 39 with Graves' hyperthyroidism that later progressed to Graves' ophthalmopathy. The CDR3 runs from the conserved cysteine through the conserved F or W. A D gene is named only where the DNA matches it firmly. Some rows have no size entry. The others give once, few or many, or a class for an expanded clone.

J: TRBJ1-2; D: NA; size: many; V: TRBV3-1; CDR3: CASSQDGRFTGPGYTF; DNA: TGTGCCAGCAGCCAAGATGGCAGGTTCACTGGTCCGGGCTACACCTTC
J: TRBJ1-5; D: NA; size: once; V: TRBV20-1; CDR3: CSARDTGDSNQPQHF; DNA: TGCAGTGCTAGAGATACCGGAGATAGCAATCAGCCCCAGCATTTT
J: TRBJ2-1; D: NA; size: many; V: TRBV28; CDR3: CASSLSTREQFF; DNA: TGTGCCAGCAGTTTAAGCACCCGAGAGCAGTTCTTC
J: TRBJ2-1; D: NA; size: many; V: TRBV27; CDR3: CASSTRGDRAYNEQFF; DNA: TGTGCCAGCAGTACGCGGGGGGACAGGGCCTACAATGAGCAGTTCTTC
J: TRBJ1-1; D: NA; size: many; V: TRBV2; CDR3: CASSFGWPEAFF; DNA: TGTGCCAGCAGTTTTGGGTGGCCTGAAGCTTTCTTT
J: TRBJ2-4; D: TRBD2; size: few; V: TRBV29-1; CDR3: CSATGGMLAKNIQYF; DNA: TGCAGCGCGACGGGGGGGATGCTAGCCAAAAACATTCAGTACTTC
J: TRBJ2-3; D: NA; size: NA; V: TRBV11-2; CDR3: CASSLDPDLSTDTQYF; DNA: TGTGCCAGCAGCTTGGATCCGGACCTAAGCACAGATACGCAGTATTTT
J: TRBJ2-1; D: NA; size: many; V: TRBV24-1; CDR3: CATSDSPSPIDPYNEQFF; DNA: TGTGCCACCAGTGATTCCCCCTCCCCGATAGACCCCTACAATGAGCAGTTCTTC
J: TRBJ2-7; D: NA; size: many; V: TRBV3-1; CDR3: CASSQTEYEQYF; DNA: TGTGCCAGCAGCCAGACCGAGTACGAGCAGTACTTC
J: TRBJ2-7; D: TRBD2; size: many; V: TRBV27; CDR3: CASGTSGVYEQYF; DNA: TGTGCCAGCGGGACTAGCGGGGTTTACGAGCAGTACTTC
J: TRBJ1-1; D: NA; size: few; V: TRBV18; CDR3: CASTPGTDPNTEAFF; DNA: TGTGCCAGCACGCCTGGGACCGATCCGAACACTGAAGCTTTCTTT
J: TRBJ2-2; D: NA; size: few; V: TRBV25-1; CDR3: CASSAQGELAGELFF; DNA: TGTGCCAGCAGTGCACAGGGTGAATTGGCCGGGGAGCTGTTTTTT
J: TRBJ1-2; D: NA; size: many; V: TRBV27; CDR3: CASSLGGGYTF; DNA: TGTGCCAGCAGTTTAGGGGGTGGCTACACCTTC
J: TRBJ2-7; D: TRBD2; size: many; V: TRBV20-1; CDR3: CSASSSSGGYLEQYF; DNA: TGCAGTGCTAGCTCCTCTAGCGGGGGGTATCTCGAGCAGTACTTC
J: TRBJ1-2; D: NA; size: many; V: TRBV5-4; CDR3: CASSYRVDGYTF; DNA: TGTGCCAGCAGCTATCGGGTAGATGGCTACACCTTC
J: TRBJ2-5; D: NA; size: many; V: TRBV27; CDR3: CARLQGCVEVQETQYF; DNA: TGTGCCAGGCTTCAGGGGTGCGTAGAGGTCCAAGAGACCCAGTACTTC
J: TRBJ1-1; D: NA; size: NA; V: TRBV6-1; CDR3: CASRDHGNTEAFF; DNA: TGTGCCAGCAGGGACCACGGGAACACTGAAGCTTTCTTT
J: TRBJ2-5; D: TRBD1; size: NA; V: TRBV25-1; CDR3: CASSTRDRGSVTQYF; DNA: TGTGCCAGTTCGACCCGGGACAGGGGTTCCGTGACCCAGTACTTC
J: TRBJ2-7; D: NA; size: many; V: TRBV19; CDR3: CASSPGQTPFGQYF; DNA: TGTGCCAGTAGTCCCGGACAGACGCCTTTCGGGCAGTACTTC
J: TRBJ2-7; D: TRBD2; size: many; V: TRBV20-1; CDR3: CSAYKAGLEPYEQYF; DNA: TGCAGCGCATATAAAGCGGGACTAGAACCATACGAGCAGTACTTC